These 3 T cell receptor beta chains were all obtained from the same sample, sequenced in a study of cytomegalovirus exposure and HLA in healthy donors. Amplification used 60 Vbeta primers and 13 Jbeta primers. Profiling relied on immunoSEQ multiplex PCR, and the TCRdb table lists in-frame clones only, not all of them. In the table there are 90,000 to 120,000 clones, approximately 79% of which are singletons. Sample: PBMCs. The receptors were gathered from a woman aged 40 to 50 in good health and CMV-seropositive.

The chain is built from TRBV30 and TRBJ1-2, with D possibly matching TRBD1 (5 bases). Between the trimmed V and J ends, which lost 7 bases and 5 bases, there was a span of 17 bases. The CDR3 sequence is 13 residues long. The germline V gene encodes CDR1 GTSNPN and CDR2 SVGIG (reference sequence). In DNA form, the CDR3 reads TGTGCCTTCTCAGACAGTTTTTCATATGGCTACACCTTC. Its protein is CAFSDSFSYGYTF. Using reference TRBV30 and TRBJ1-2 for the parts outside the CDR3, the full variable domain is SQTIHQWPATLVQPVGSPLSLECTVEGTSNPNLYWYRQAAGRGLQLLFYSVGIGQISSEVPQNLSASRPQDRQFILSSKKLLLSDSGFYLCAFSDSFSYGYTFGSGTRLTVV.

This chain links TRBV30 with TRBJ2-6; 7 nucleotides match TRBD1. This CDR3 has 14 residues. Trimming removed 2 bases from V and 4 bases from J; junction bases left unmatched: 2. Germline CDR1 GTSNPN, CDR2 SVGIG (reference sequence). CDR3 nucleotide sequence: TGTGCCTGGAGTACAGGGGTAGGGGCCAACGTCCTGACTTTC. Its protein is CAWSTGVGANVLTF.

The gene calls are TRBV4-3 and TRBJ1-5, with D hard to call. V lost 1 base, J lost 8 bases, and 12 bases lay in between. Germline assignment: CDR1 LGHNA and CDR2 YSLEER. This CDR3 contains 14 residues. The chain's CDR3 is CASSQGSVAEPQHF. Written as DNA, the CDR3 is TGCGCCAGCAGCCAAGGAAGCGTTGCGGAGCCCCAGCATTTT.